One and the same sample provided the 14 T cell receptor beta chains below, sequenced in a study of T-cell memory formation after mild COVID-19 (dated by TCRdb to about 2021). Library creation used 5' RACE. For sequencing, an Illumina NovaSeq 6000 was employed. In TCRdb, the public reads were trimmed at Q25 with fastp and aligned with MiXCR, with productive beta chains retained. Identical CDR3 proteins give one entry, which carries the most common genes and DNA. The sample table records 360,000 or so distinct CDR3 sequences; 28% of these occur just once. About 14% of the sample is in the top ten clones. The sample was PBMCs or a T cell subset sorted from them (not recorded which). These receptors were collected from an adult woman who had mild COVID-19 (a few samples of this study predate the infection). The sample titles of this study are shuffled in the database, so cell type and time point are left out; the donor was told from shared clones.

The chain is built from TRBV7-3 and TRBJ2-5; no reliable D call. This CDR3 comprises 14 residues. Germline loops: CDR1 SGHTA, CDR2 FQGTGA. Between the trimmed V and J ends, which lost 1 base and 7 bases, there was a span of 13 bases. CDR3 nucleotides: TGTGCCAGCAGCTTAATGCCGGAACCGGGGACCCAGTACTTC. It encodes CASSLMPEPGTQYF.

This sequence joins TRBV12-3 or TRBV12-4 and TRBJ2-1; D uncertain. V shed 7 bases and J shed 0 bases, with 16 bases lying between them. This CDR3 has 16 residues. DNA of the CDR3: TGTGCCAGCACCTCAAGGGCGGCAGGCTCCTACAATGAGCAGTTCTTC. Translation: CASTSRAAGSYNEQFF.

The genes are TRBV29-1 and TRBJ1-2; a possible D gene is TRBD1 (5 bases). Germline CDR1 and CDR2: SQVTM and ANQGSEA. The ends were cut back, 4 bases at V and 5 bases at J, with 14 bases in the middle. The CDR3 extends over 13 amino acids. As DNA, the CDR3 is TGCAGCGTTGCAGGGCCCGCGGGGTATGGCTACACCTTC. Protein product: CSVAGPAGYGYTF.

The chain joins TRBV3-1 to TRBJ2-1; 7 bases agree with TRBD2. V gave up 0 bases and J gave up 0 bases; unmatched junction bases: 17. The CDR3 spans 21 residues. Germline assignment: CDR1 LGHDT and CDR2 YNNKEL (reference sequence). Here the CDR3 reads CASSQEWEGTLVWGSYNEQFF. DNA for the CDR3: TGTGCCAGCAGCCAAGAATGGGAGGGCACACTGGTCTGGGGCTCCTACAATGAGCAGTTCTTC.

This clonotype was detected only a few times. This sequence joins TRBV5-1 and TRBJ2-2; D is possibly TRBD1 (6 bases). V was cut by 0 bases and J by 4 bases, with 13 bases left in between. Germline V lookup: CDR1 SGHRS, CDR2 YFSETQ. The CDR3 spans 16 residues. Here the CDR3 reads CASSLVSGDITGELFF. CDR3 DNA: TGCGCCAGCAGCTTGGTTTCAGGGGATATCACCGGGGAGCTGTTTTTT. Using reference TRBV5-1 and TRBJ2-2 for the parts outside the CDR3, the full variable domain is KAGVTQTPRYLIKTRGQQVTLSCSPISGHRSVSWYQQTPGQGLQFLFEYFSETQRNKGNFPGRFSGRQFSNSRSEMNVSTLELGDSALYLCASSLVSGDITGELFFGEGSRLTVL.

J is TRBJ2-1 and V is TRBV4-1, with D possibly being TRBD1 or TRBD2 (5 bases each). Trimming left V 6 bases short and J 0 bases short, with 12 bases between. This CDR3 is 15 amino acids long. Germline V CDR1 and CDR2: MGHRA, YSYEKL. The DNA for the CDR3 is TGCGCCAGCAGGGGGGTAGGTAGCTCCTACAATGAGCAGTTCTTC. The encoded protein is CASRGVGSSYNEQFF.

This clonotype has ten or more counts. V usage is TRBV5-1 and J usage is TRBJ2-2; perhaps TRBD2 as D (5 bases). Germline CDR1 reads SGHRS; CDR2 reads YFSETQ. Trimming removed 1 base from V and 7 bases from J, with 5 bases in between. The CDR3 covers 12 residues. CDR3 in amino acids: CASSLRGGELFF. DNA of the CDR3: TGCGCCAGCAGCTTGCGGGGCGGGGAGCTGTTTTTT.

This chain connects TRBV4-2 to TRBJ2-7, with D possibly being TRBD1 or TRBD2 (6 bases each). Between the trimmed V and J ends, which lost 0 bases and 7 bases, there was a span of 19 bases. Per germline, CDR1 LGHNA and CDR2 YNFKEQ. The length of the CDR3 is 16 residues. As DNA, the CDR3 is TGTGCCAGCAGCCAAGATTCTTCAACAGGGAGGTTTGAGCAGTACTTC. Protein: CASSQDSSTGRFEQYF.

Only a few counts were recorded for this clonotype. The rearrangement links TRBV5-1 to TRBJ1-4; 9 positions match TRBD1. V lost 1 base, J lost 4 bases, and 5 bases stayed unmatched. Germline V gene data show CDR1 as SGHRS and CDR2 as YFSETQ. This CDR3 spans 16 amino acids. The CDR3 spells CASSLTGGLSNEKLFF. For the CDR3, the DNA is TGCGCCAGCAGCTTGACAGGGGGCTTGAGTAATGAAAAACTGTTTTTT.

This clonotype has more than one count but fewer than ten. The chain recombines TRBV5-5 with TRBJ1-1, with no clear D. The CDR3 is made up of 15 amino acids. Germline CDR1 reads SGHKS; CDR2 reads YYEKEE (reference sequence). V lost 4 bases to trimming and J lost 5 bases, with 18 bases between them. The CDR3 DNA reads as TGTGCCAGCAGCATACCACCGCTCCGCCCGACTGAAGCTTTCTTT. Its translation is CASSIPPLRPTEAFF.

This clonotype was detected a few times. The chain uses TRBV20-1 and TRBJ2-2, with 8 bases lining up with TRBD2. The CDR3 totals 17 residues. Germline lookup yields CDR1 DFQATT and CDR2 SNEGSKA (reference sequence). Germline trimming cut 6 bases from V and 0 bases from J; bases unmatched to any gene: 12. CDR3 sequence: CSARGIAGSANTGELFF. CDR3 in DNA: TGCAGTGCCCGTGGAATAGCGGGGTCGGCGAACACCGGGGAGCTGTTTTTT.

This clonotype showed up many times. The V gene is TRBV10-3, the J gene TRBJ2-5, with D perhaps given as TRBD1 or TRBD2 (5 bases each). This CDR3 is 14 amino acids long. V gave up 2 bases and J gave up 5 bases, with 12 bases separating them. Germline CDR1 reads ENHRY; CDR2 reads SYGVKD. The CDR3 here is CAISEGGSGETQYF. The CDR3 DNA is TGTGCCATCAGTGAGGGGGGAAGCGGCGAGACCCAGTACTTC.

The rearrangement uses TRBV7-8 and TRBJ2-5; no firm D call. V shed 4 bases and J shed 4 bases, with 16 bases lying between them. Germline lookup yields CDR1 SGHVS and CDR2 FQNEAQ. The CDR3 is made up of 15 amino acids. As DNA, the CDR3 is TGTGCCAGCAGCTCCCGGAAAGGGCAAGGAGAGACCCAGTACTTC. It codes for CASSSRKGQGETQYF.

In its sample, this clonotype was seen a few times. The CDR3 coding sequence is TGTGCCATCAGTGATGCGGCGCGACCATATGAGCAGTTCTTC. Amino acid sequence: CAISDAARPYEQFF. V usage is TRBV10-3 and J usage is TRBJ2-1; no reliable D call. This CDR3 spans 14 amino acids. V lost 3 bases and J 8 bases, leaving 14 bases between the germline ends. Germline assignment: CDR1 ENHRY and CDR2 SYGVKD.